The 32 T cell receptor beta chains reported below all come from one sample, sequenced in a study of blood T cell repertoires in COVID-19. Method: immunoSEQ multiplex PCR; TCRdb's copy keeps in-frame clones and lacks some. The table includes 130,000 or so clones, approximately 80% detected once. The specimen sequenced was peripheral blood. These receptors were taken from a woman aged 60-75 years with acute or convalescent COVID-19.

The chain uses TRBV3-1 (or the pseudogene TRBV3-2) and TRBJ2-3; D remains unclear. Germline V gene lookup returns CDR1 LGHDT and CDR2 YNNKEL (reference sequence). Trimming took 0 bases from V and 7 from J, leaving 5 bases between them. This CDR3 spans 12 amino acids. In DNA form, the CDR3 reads TGTGCCAGCAGCCAAGATATTCATACGCAGTATTTT. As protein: CASSQDIHTQYF.

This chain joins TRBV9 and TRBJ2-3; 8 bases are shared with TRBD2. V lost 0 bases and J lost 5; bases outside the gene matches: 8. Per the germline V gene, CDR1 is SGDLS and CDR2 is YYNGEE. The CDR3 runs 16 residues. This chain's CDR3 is CASSVAARAGGDTQYF. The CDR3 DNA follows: TGTGCCAGCAGCGTAGCGGCTCGGGCGGGGGGAGATACGCAGTATTTT. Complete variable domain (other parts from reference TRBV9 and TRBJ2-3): DSGVTQTPKHLITATGQRVTLRCSPRSGDLSVYWYQQSLDQGLQFLIQYYNGEERAKGNILERFSAQQFPDLHSELNLSSLELGDSALYFCASSVAARAGGDTQYFGPGTRLTVL.

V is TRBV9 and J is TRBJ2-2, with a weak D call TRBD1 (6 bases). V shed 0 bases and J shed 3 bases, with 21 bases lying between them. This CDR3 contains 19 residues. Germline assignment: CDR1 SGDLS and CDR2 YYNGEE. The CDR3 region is CASSVASIQGKRDTGELFF. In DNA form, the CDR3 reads TGTGCCAGCAGCGTAGCCTCTATACAGGGAAAGAGGGACACCGGGGAGCTGTTTTTT. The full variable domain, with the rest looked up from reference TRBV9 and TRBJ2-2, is DSGVTQTPKHLITATGQRVTLRCSPRSGDLSVYWYQQSLDQGLQFLIQYYNGEERAKGNILERFSAQQFPDLHSELNLSSLELGDSALYFCASSVASIQGKRDTGELFFGEGSRLTVL.

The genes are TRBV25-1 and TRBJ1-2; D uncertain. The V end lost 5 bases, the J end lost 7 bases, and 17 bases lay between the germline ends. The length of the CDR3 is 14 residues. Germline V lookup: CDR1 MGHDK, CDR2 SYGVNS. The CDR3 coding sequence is TGTGCCAGCAGTACCCTTGAAAGAGGGTCTGGCTACACCTTC. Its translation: CASSTLERGSGYTF.

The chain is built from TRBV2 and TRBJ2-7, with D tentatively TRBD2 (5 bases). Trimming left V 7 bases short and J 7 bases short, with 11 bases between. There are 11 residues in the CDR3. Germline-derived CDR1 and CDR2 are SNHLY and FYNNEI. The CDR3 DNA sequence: TGTGCCAGCAATCACCCGGGGGAGCAGTACTTC. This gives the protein CASNHPGEQYF.

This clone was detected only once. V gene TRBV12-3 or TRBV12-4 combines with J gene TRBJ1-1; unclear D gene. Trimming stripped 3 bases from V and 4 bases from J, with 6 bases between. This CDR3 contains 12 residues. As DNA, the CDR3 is TGTGCCAGCAGTTTGTGGGCCACTGAAGCTTTCTTT. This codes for CASSLWATEAFF.

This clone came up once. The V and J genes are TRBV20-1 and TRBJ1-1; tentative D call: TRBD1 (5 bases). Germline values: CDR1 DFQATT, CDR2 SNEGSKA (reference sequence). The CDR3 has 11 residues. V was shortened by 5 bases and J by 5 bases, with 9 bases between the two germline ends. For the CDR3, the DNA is TGCAGTGCTGGGGGGGGGACTGAAGCTTTCTTT. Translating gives CSAGGGTEAFF.

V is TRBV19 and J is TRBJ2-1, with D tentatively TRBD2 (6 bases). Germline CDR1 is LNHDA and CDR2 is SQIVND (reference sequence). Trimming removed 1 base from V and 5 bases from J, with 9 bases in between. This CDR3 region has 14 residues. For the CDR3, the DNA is TGTGCCAGTAGTATAGCGGGGGACCACAATGAGCAGTTCTTC. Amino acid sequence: CASSIAGDHNEQFF.

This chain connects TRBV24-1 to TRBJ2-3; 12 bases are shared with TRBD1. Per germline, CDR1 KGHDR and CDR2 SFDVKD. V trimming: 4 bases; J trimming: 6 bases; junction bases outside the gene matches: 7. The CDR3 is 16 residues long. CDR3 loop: CATSEGGQGAGDTQYF. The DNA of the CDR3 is TGTGCCACCAGTGAGGGGGGACAGGGGGCAGGGGATACGCAGTATTTT.

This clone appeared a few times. For the CDR3, the DNA is TGTGCCAGCAGCTTCCGCGGGACGGATGGCTACACCTTC. It encodes CASSFRGTDGYTF. The rearrangement joins TRBV5-5 to TRBJ1-2; maybe TRBD1 (5 bases). V lost 2 bases and J 6 bases, leaving 11 bases between the germline ends. Germline CDR1 and CDR2: SGHKS and YYEKEE (reference sequence). This CDR3 has 13 amino acids.

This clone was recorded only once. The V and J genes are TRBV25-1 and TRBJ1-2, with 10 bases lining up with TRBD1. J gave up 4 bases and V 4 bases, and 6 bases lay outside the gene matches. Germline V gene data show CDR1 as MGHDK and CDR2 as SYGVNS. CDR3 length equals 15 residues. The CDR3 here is CASSGDRGRGYGYTF. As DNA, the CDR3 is TGTGCCAGCAGTGGCGACAGGGGGCGCGGCTATGGCTACACCTTC.

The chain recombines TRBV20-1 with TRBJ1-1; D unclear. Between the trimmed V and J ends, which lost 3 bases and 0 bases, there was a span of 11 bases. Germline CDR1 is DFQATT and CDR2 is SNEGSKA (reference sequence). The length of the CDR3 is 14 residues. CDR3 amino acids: CSASGGSMNTEAFF. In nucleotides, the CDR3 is TGCAGTGCTAGTGGCGGTTCTATGAACACTGAAGCTTTCTTT.

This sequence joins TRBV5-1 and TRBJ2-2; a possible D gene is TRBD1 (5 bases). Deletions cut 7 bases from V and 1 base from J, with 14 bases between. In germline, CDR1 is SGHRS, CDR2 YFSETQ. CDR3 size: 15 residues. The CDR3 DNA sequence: TGCGCCAGCGCCACCGTAGGGGTGAACACCGGGGAGCTGTTTTTT. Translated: CASATVGVNTGELFF.

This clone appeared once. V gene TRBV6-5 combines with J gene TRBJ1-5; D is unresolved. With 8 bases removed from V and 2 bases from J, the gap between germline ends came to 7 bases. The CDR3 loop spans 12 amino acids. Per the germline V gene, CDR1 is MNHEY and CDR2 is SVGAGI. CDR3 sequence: CASGRGNQPQHF. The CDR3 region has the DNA TGTGCCAGCGGGAGGGGCAATCAGCCCCAGCATTTT.

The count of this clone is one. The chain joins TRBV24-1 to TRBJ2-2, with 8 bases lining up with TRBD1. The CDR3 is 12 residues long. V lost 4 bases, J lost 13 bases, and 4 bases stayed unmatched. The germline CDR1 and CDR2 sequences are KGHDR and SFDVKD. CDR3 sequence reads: CATSEGDRRLFF. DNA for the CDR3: TGTGCCACCAGTGAGGGGGACAGGCGGCTGTTTTTT.

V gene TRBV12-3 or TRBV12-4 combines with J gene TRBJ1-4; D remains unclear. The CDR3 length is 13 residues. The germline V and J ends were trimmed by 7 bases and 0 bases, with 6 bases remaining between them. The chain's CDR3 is CASKRSTNEKLFF. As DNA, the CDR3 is TGTGCCAGCAAGAGATCAACTAATGAAAAACTGTTTTTT.

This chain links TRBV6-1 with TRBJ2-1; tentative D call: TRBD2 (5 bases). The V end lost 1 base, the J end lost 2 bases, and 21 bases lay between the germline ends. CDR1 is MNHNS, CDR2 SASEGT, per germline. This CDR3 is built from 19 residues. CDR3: CASSEGVEGFPDPYNEQFF. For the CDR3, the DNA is TGTGCCAGCAGTGAAGGAGTAGAGGGCTTTCCGGACCCCTACAATGAGCAGTTCTTC.

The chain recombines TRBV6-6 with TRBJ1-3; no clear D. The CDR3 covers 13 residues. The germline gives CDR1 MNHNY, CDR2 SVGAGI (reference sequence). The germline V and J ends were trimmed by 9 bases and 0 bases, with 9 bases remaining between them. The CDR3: CASRRGSGNTIYF. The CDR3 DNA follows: TGTGCCAGTCGGCGGGGCTCTGGAAACACCATATATTTT.

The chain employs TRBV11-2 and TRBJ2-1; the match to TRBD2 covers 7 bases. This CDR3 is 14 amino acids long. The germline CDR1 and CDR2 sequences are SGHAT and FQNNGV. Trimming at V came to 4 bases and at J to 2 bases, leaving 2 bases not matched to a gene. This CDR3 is CASSSGGTYNEQFF. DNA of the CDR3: TGTGCCAGCAGCTCGGGGGGAACCTACAATGAGCAGTTCTTC.

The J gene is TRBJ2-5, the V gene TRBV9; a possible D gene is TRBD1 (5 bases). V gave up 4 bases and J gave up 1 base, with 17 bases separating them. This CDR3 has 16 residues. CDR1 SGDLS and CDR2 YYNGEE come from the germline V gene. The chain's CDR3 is CASSPPLQGFQETQYF. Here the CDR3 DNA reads TGTGCCAGCAGCCCCCCCCTCCAGGGATTCCAAGAGACCCAGTACTTC.

CDR3 sequence (DNA): TGTGCCAGCAGTTTCACATCCTACAATGAGCAGTTCTTC. It specifies CASSFTSYNEQFF. The chain joins TRBV12-3 or TRBV12-4 to TRBJ2-1, with D hard to call. The CDR3 loop spans 13 amino acids. V lost 3 bases and J 1 base, leaving 4 bases between the germline ends.

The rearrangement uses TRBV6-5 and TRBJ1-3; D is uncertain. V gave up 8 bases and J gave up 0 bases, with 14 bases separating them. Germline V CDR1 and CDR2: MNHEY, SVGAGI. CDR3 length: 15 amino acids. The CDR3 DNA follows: TGTGCCAGCCGACGAACCGGGATCTCTGGAAACACCATATATTTT. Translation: CASRRTGISGNTIYF.

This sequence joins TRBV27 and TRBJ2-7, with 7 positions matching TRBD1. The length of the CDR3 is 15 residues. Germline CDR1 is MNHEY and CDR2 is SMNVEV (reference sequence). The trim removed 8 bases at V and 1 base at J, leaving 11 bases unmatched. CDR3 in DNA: TGTGCCAGCTGTCCCCGACAGGGATTTTCCTACGAGCAGTACGTC. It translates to CASCPRQGFSYEQYV.

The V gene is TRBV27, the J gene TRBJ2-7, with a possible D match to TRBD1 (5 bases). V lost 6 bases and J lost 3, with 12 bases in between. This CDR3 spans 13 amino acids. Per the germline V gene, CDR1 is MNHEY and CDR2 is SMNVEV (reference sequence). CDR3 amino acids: CASSESRDYEQYF. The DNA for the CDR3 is TGTGCCAGCAGCGAATCCAGGGACTACGAGCAGTACTTC.

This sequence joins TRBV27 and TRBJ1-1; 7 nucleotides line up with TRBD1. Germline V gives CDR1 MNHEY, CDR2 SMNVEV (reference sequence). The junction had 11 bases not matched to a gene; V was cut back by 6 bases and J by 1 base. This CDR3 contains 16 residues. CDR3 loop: CASSPRRGPKNTEAFF. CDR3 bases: TGTGCCAGCAGCCCGAGAAGGGGGCCTAAGAACACTGAAGCTTTCTTT.

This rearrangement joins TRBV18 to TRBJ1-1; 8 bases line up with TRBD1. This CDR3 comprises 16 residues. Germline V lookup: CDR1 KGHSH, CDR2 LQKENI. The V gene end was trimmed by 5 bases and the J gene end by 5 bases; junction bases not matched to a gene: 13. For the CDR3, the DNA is TGTGCCAGCTCAGCGCAGGGGGCCTCGGGGCGTACTGAAGCTTTCTTT. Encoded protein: CASSAQGASGRTEAFF.

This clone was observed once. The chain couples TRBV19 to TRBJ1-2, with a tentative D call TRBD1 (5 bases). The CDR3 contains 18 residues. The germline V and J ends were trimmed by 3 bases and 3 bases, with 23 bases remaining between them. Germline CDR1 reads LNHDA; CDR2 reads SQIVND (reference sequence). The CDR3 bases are TGTGCCAGTAGTATCCAGGGACGCCGGGACCCGGGGGACTATGGCTACACCTTC. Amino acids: CASSIQGRRDPGDYGYTF.

DNA for the CDR3: TGTGCCAGCAGTGACCAGATCACCAGGGGAAATTCACCCCTCCACTTT. It yields the protein CASSDQITRGNSPLHF. The chain combines TRBV6-1 with TRBJ1-6; D possibly corresponds to TRBD1 (6 bases). The CDR3 loop spans 16 amino acids. The germline gives CDR1 MNHNS, CDR2 SASEGT. V was shortened by 3 bases and J by 7 bases, with 16 bases between the two germline ends.

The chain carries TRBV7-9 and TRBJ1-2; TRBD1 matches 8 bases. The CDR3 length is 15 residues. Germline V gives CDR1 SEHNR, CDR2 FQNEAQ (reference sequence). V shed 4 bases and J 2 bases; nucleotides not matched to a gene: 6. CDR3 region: CASSSTDRANYGYTF. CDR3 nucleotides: TGTGCCAGCAGCTCCACGGACAGGGCCAACTATGGCTACACCTTC.

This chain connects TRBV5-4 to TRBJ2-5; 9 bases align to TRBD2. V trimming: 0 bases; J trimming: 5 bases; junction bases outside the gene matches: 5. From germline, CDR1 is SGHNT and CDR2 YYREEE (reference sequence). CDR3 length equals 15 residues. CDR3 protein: CASSLGAGGLETQYF. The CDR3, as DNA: TGTGCCAGCAGCTTGGGGGCGGGGGGGCTGGAGACCCAGTACTTC.

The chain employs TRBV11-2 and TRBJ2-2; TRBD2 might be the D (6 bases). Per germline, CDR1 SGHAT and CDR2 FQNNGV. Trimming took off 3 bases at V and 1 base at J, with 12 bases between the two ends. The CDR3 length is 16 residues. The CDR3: CASSLEGGVNTGELFF. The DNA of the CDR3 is TGTGCCAGCAGCTTGGAGGGCGGGGTGAACACCGGGGAGCTGTTTTTT.

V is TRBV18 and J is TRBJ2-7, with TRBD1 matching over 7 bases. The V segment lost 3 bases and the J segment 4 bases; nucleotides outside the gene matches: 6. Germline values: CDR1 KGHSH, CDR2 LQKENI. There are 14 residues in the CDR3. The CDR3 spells CASSPSGTVYEQYF. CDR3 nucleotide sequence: TGTGCCAGCTCACCGTCCGGGACAGTTTACGAGCAGTACTTC.